Given below is one T cell receptor beta chain in context. This entry is derived from a study of blood T cell repertoires in COVID-19. Study-level information: Samples representing acute and convalescent COVID-19 were sourced from the United States, Italy and Spain. From T cells, B-cell-depleted T cells, or PBMCs came the material, which was cDNA or gDNA.

Trimming removed 2 bases from V and 7 bases from J, with 9 bases in between. The CDR3 loop spans 13 amino acids. Germline-derived CDR1 and CDR2 are SGHAT and FQDESV (reference sequence). In the authors' workflow: Using reference gene primer amplification, nucleated cell counts were estimated. Sequenced by immunoSEQ multiplex PCR; TCRdb stores in-frame clones only, minus some. V and J calls and clone size are those listed in that table; D and trimming were worked out from the DNA. The profile shows 150,000 to 200,000 clones, about 82% of them singletons. The J gene is TRBJ2-1, the V gene TRBV11-1, with a tentative D call TRBD2 (5 bases). This receptor was obtained from a woman aged 25 to 45 with acute or convalescent COVID-19. Sequencing was carried out using peripheral blood. CDR3 sequence: CASSLTGWNEQFF. CDR3 nucleotide sequence: TGTGCCAGCAGCTTAACGGGGTGGAATGAGCAGTTCTTC.